This T cell receptor (beta chain) stems from a study of T cell responses to AZD1222 COVID-19 vaccine. General study results and limits: Donor demographics were predominantly white British with a female majority; clonal diversity may be underestimated. Of the AZD1222 recipients, only five to seven were seropositive at baseline. The CD4 TCRs associated with vaccination extended across spike and predominated at 160-218 and 743-854.

Method: immunoSEQ multiplex PCR; TCRdb's copy keeps in-frame clones and lacks some. The sample has 120,000 to 150,000 clones; about 89% are singletons. Germline V gives CDR1 MNHEY, CDR2 SVGAGI. The length of the CDR3 is 11 residues. Trimming took 5 bases from V and 4 from J, leaving 5 bases between them. Concerning this clone itself: Its target is unknown.

This chain links TRBV6-5 with TRBJ1-2; D unclear. The sequenced sample was peripheral blood, obtained 28 days after the second AZD1222 dose. This clonotype originated in an adult who received the AZD1222 COVID-19 vaccine. The CDR3 DNA follows: TGTGCCAGCAGTCAATTCTATGGCTACACCTTC. Its translation is CASSQFYGYTF.